This entry describes one T cell receptor beta chain. Its target is not known. The assay was immunoSEQ multiplex PCR, and TCRdb's table has in-frame clones only and misses some. The profile shows approximately 80,000 clones, around nine tenths of them singletons. The sample belongs to a study of graft-versus-host responses after intestinal transplantation. Study in general: All recipients were transplanted with multivisceral, liver-intestinal, or isolated intestinal grafts. Following induction with anti-thymocyte globulin, all recipients were given tacrolimus and steroids for about three years.

Study results and caveats: Some patients had graft-donor T cell macrochimerism, and their allografts showed high graft-versus-host to host-versus-graft clonal ratios.

Germline CDR1 LGHNT, CDR2 FRNRAP. The V end lost 6 bases, the J end lost 3 bases, and 11 bases lay between the germline ends. The CDR3 has 13 residues. This clonotype originated in a human donor who received an intestinal transplant. This specimen consisted of unstimulated CD4+ T cells sorted from spleen or lymph node cells, obtained before intestinal transplant. The chain recombines TRBV12-5 with TRBJ1-1, with D perhaps TRBD1 (6 bases). The CDR3 DNA is TGTGCTAGTGGCCGGGACACCGACACTGAAGCTTTCTTT. It translates to CASGRDTDTEAFF. Using reference TRBV12-5 and TRBJ1-1 for the parts outside the CDR3, the full variable domain is DARVTQTPRHKVTEMGQEVTMRCQPILGHNTVFWYRQTMMQGLELLAYFRNRAPLDDSGMPKDRFSAEMPDATLATLKIQPSEPRDSAVYFCASGRDTDTEAFFGQGTRLTVV.